This T cell receptor beta chain emerged from a study of technical replicates of blood from a few donors. Here immunoSEQ multiplex PCR was the method, and the copy in TCRdb shows in-frame clones only, minus some. Among under 85,000 clones listed, about 90% were seen once. The specimen was T cells isolated from PBMCs. This clonotype originated in a human donor in good health.

CDR3 coding DNA: TGTGCCAGCAGGACAGGGGGCGACTATGGCTACACCTTC. Amino acids: CASRTGGDYGYTF. V is TRBV25-1 and J is TRBJ1-2; 10 nucleotides line up with TRBD1. CDR1 is MGHDK, CDR2 SYGVNS, per germline. The CDR3 extends over 13 amino acids. The junction had 1 base not matched to a gene; V was cut back by 6 bases and J by 3 bases.